This T cell receptor beta chain was retrieved from a study of blood T cell repertoires in COVID-19. As handled by the study authors: Amplifying reference gene primers gave estimates of nucleated cell counts. Profiling relied on immunoSEQ multiplex PCR, and the TCRdb table lists in-frame clones only, not all of them. V and J calls and clone size come straight from that table; D and trimming were deduced from the DNA. The sample has under 140,000 clones, about three quarters seen once. Trimming took 0 bases from V and 0 from J, leaving 12 bases between them. Germline lookup yields CDR1 SGHKS and CDR2 YYEKEE (reference sequence). The CDR3 covers 16 residues.

Material: peripheral blood. This clonotype was sampled from a woman older than 75 with active or convalescent COVID-19. The chain combines TRBV5-5 with TRBJ1-2; D remains ambiguous. Here the CDR3 reads CASSLAAGWTNYGYTF. CDR3 DNA sequence: TGTGCCAGCAGCTTGGCTGCGGGCTGGACTAACTATGGCTACACCTTC. The variable domain in full, completed from reference TRBV5-5 and TRBJ1-2, reads DAGVTQSPTHLIKTRGQQVTLRCSPISGHKSVSWYQQVLGQGPQFIFQYYEKEERGRGNFPDRFSARQFPNYSSELNVNALLLGDSALYLCASSLAAGWTNYGYTFGSGTRLTVV.